One sample yielded the 6 T cell receptor beta chains listed below, sequenced in a study of graft-versus-host responses after intestinal transplantation (TCRdb year 2021). To prepare the library, the immunoSEQ multiplex PCR assay was applied. The table comes from immuneACCESS by way of TCRdb, which keeps in-frame sequences with V and J called. Part of the clones is missing from these tables; in studies checked, under half for an unresolved V gene and the rest for unknown reasons. This sample is represented by 8,000 to 8,500 clones; over 90% of them were singletons. The top ten hold under 2.5% of the sample. This specimen consisted of PBMCs, obtained 11 days after intestinal transplantation. The receptor source for this set is a human patient who received an intestinal transplant, so some T cells may come from the graft donor.

CDR3 protein: CASSLEAGTYEQYF. CDR3 sequence (DNA): TGTGCCAGCAGCTTGGAGGCAGGTACCTACGAGCAGTACTTC. The genes are TRBV5-4 and TRBJ2-7; D remains ambiguous. Germline V gene sequence: CDR1 SGHNT, CDR2 YYREEE (reference sequence). This CDR3 has 14 residues. Trimming cost V 0 bases and J 2 bases, with 9 bases left between them. The variable domain in full, completed from reference TRBV5-4 and TRBJ2-7, reads ETGVTQSPTHLIKTRGQQVTLRCSSQSGHNTVSWYQQALGQGPQFIFQYYREEENGRGNFPPRFSGLQFPNYSSELNVNALELDDSALYLCASSLEAGTYEQYFGPGTRLTVT.

The rearrangement uses TRBV6-1 and TRBJ2-2; possibly TRBD1 for D (6 bases). Germline V lookup: CDR1 MNHNS, CDR2 SASEGT. The CDR3 extends over 15 amino acids. The V and J ends lost 11 bases and 4 bases respectively, with 20 bases between them. The CDR3 nucleotides are TGTGCCGGGGGCCTCAGCCAGGAACCCACCGGGGAGCTGTTTTTT. It specifies CAGGLSQEPTGELFF.

This chain connects TRBV5-6 to TRBJ1-1; TRBD1 might be the D (5 bases). V lost 0 bases to trimming and J lost 0 bases, with 9 bases between them. In germline, CDR1 is SGHDT, CDR2 YYEEEE. CDR3 length equals 15 residues. The CDR3 coding sequence is TGTGCCAGCAGCTTGGGACAGTTCATGAACACTGAAGCTTTCTTT. This gives the protein CASSLGQFMNTEAFF.

CDR3 DNA sequence: TGTGCCAGCAGAGGGTCCAGCCGGGGGTACTTC. Its translation is CASRGSSRGYF. The rearrangement links TRBV28 to TRBJ2-4; the D gene is possibly TRBD2 (5 bases). The V gene's germline CDR1 is MDHEN and CDR2 SYDVKM. This CDR3 region has 11 residues. The germline V and J ends were trimmed by 6 bases and 15 bases, with 15 bases remaining between them.

CDR3: CASSYHTGDGTYEQYF. The CDR3 bases are TGTGCCAGCAGTTACCATACAGGGGACGGCACCTACGAGCAGTACTTC. The chain couples TRBV6-5 to TRBJ2-7, with 7 bases aligning to TRBD1. J lost 2 bases, V lost 2 bases, and 9 bases had no gene match. The germline gives CDR1 MNHEY, CDR2 SVGAGI. This CDR3 has 16 amino acids.

This clone came up a few times. This chain joins TRBV7-9 and TRBJ1-4; 9 nucleotides align to TRBD1. Unmatched junction bases numbered 6, after V lost 5 bases and J lost 8 bases. Germline lookup yields CDR1 SEHNR and CDR2 FQNEAQ (reference sequence). The CDR3 sequence is 14 residues long. CDR3 protein: CASSQGQGYEKLFF. In DNA form, the CDR3 reads TGTGCCAGCAGCCAGGGACAGGGCTACGAAAAACTGTTTTTT.